This record covers a single T cell receptor (beta chain). TCRdb reanalyzed the 5' RACE reads and collapses them to one entry per CDR3 protein, without DNA. The listing records a few hundred thousand distinct CDR3 sequences. The germline CDR1 and CDR2 sequences are SGHTA and FQGNSA. The CDR3 is 14 residues long. The data stem from a study of T cells expressing NK-cell markers. V gene TRBV7-2 combines with J gene TRBJ2-3. Sequencing was done on a sample of blood T cells: a sorted CD56 or NKG2C T cell subset, CD4+ or CD8+ T cells, or bulk PBMC T cells (not recorded which). This TCR was sampled from a man aged 18-70 years in good health. The CDR3 loop reads CASSLLEAERTQYF.